The T cell receptor (beta chain) under discussion was sequenced for a study of response to subunit inactivated influenza vaccine. In its sample, this clonotype was seen many times. TCRdb recomputed calls from the RT-PCR reads with MiXCR, one row per CDR3 protein. The repertoire has some 570,000 distinct CDR3 sequences, about 11% of them found once; the top ten carry approximately 11%. Trimming cost V 6 bases and J 0 bases; bases outside gene matches: 5. The V gene's germline CDR1 is SGHRS and CDR2 YFSETQ. This CDR3 spans 14 amino acids. This same sample was also part of a study on T cells expressing NK-cell markers. That paper notes: Template switching by 5'RACE with UMIs generated the TCR beta cDNA. HCMV seropositivity characterized seven of the eight sequenced donors, and seronegativity one. The contribution of dominant NKG2C+ clonotypes to CD8+ T cells in a handful of donors was roughly 1.0-8%.

The specimen was PBMCs from blood, collected on the day of vaccination. The origin of this receptor is a man over 45 who received an inactivated influenza vaccine. The rearrangement uses TRBV5-1 and TRBJ2-7; TRBD1 agrees at 8 bases. The CDR3 DNA is TGCGCCAGCACTACGACAGGGGCCTCCTACGAGCAGTACTTC. It encodes CASTTTGASYEQYF. The full variable domain, completed using reference TRBV5-1 and TRBJ2-7, is KAGVTQTPRYLIKTRGQQVTLSCSPISGHRSVSWYQQTPGQGLQFLFEYFSETQRNKGNFPGRFSGRQFSNSRSEMNVSTLELGDSALYLCASTTTGASYEQYFGPGTRLTVT.